This is a list of T cell receptor beta chains from one sample in a study of blood T cell repertoires in COVID-19. The method was immunoSEQ multiplex PCR; TCRdb's version includes in-frame clones alone and lacks a portion of them. The sample gives 220,000 or so clones, around 90% of which show up once; 6.5% is in the top ten. Sequencing used peripheral blood. Every receptor here comes from a man in his 60s who had recovered from COVID-19. Each CDR3 is given with its conserved first and last residue. The D gene is left open where the match is weak. For some rows the clone size is stated as once, few or many, or as a class when expanded; others skip it.

d_call	clone_size	v_call	j_call	cdr3_nt	cdr3_aa
.	.	TRBV2	TRBJ1-1	TGTGCCAGCAGTGAAGAGGCAGGGATTGTCACTGAAGCTTTCTTT	CASSEEAGIVTEAFF
.	.	TRBV7-2	TRBJ2-3	TGTGCCAGCAGTTACGAGCGAGATACGCAGTATTTT	CASSYERDTQYF
TRBD2	few	TRBV27	TRBJ2-3	TGTGCCAGCAGTTTAAGACTAGCGGGTGGACCCAAAGCAGATACGCAGTATTTT	CASSLRLAGGPKADTQYF
.	.	TRBV7-3	TRBJ2-2	TGTGCCAGCAGGCGGAGGGGAGACACCGGGGAGCTGTTTTTT	CASRRRGDTGELFF
TRBD1	.	TRBV12-5	TRBJ1-2	TGTGCTAGTGGTTTGAAACTCATCGAGGGGGCTTTAAACTATGGCTACACCTTC	CASGLKLIEGALNYGYTF
.	.	TRBV5-6	TRBJ1-1	TGTGCCAGCAGCCCTCAGCGATTTAACACTGAAGCTTTCTTT	CASSPQRFNTEAFF
TRBD1	.	TRBV19	TRBJ1-3	TGTGCCAGTACCGCGGGACAGGGCTTTGGAAACACCATATATTTT	CASTAGQGFGNTIYF
.	.	TRBV6-5	TRBJ1-1	TGTGCCAGCAGTCACCACAAGACTTTTGAAGCTTTCTTT	CASSHHKTFEAFF
.	.	TRBV28	TRBJ2-6	TGTGCCAGCAGTCTAAGCTCTGGGGCCAACGTCCTGACTTTC	CASSLSSGANVLTF
.	once	TRBV5-8	TRBJ2-1	TGTGCCAGCAGCCTAGAGGCAGCCCGACAGCAGTTCTTC	CASSLEAARQQFF
TRBD2	.	TRBV27	TRBJ2-1	TGTGCCAGCAGTTTAGACTTGGGCGGGAGGGGAGCTGAGCAGTTCTTC	CASSLDLGGRGAEQFF
.	.	TRBV5-1	TRBJ2-1	TGCGCCAGCAGCTCTCCCAGCGCAGGGGCCAATGAGCAGTTCTTC	CASSSPSAGANEQFF
TRBD2	.	TRBV18	TRBJ2-2	TGTGCCAGCTCACCAAGGCGGGAGCTTGGCACCGGGGAGCTGTTTTTT	CASSPRRELGTGELFF
.	.	TRBV7-8	TRBJ1-5	TGTGCCAGCAGCTTAAATAGCCCAAATCAGCCCCAGCATTTT	CASSLNSPNQPQHF
.	.	TRBV24-1	TRBJ2-7	TGTGCCACCAGTGACCGCTCGGGAGAGCAGTACTTC	CATSDRSGEQYF
TRBD2	.	TRBV6-2/TRBV6-3	TRBJ2-7	TGTGCCAGCAGCCCCGGACTAGCGGGAGTAAAGAACTACGAGCAGTACTTC	CASSPGLAGVKNYEQYF
TRBD2	.	TRBV5-4	TRBJ2-5	TGTGCCAGCAGCTTGCCGACTAGCCCTACCCAAGAGACCCAGTACTTC	CASSLPTSPTQETQYF
.	.	TRBV11-2	TRBJ2-5	TGTGCCAGCAGCCCGACTAGGGGTGGAGAGACCCAGTACTTC	CASSPTRGGETQYF
TRBD1	.	TRBV6-5	TRBJ2-7	TGTGCCAGCAGTTACTCAGGGACAGGGACCTACGAGCAGTACTTC	CASSYSGTGTYEQYF
.	.	TRBV11-1	TRBJ2-5	TGTGCCAGCAGCTTAGGCGGCCTGGGGACCCAGTACTTC	CASSLGGLGTQYF